In its sample, the clone carrying this TCR beta chain was seen a few times. In germline, CDR1 is GTSNPN, CDR2 SVGIG (reference sequence). The CDR3 covers 12 residues. Between the trimmed V and J ends, which lost 2 bases and 6 bases, there was a span of 9 bases. The data stem from a study of beta chain features in type 1 diabetes. Expressed TCRB transcripts were sequenced because the isolated RNA had all been reverse transcribed beforehand. Sequencing used immunoSEQ multiplex PCR; TCRdb keeps in-frame clones, though not all of them. The sample includes roughly 380,000 clones, less than 20% seen only once; the top ten take approximately 0.043%.

The V gene is TRBV30, the J gene TRBJ2-3; D is uncertain. The TCR originated in a woman aged 18-35 years in good health. The sequenced sample was naive CD4+ T cells from blood. The CDR3 loop is CAWSLLMDTQYF. The CDR3 DNA sequence: TGTGCCTGGAGTCTCCTTATGGATACGCAGTATTTT.